One sample yielded the 23 T cell receptor beta chains listed below, sequenced in a study of T-cell reconstitution after alpha-beta-depleted transplantation in children. The authors prepared the TCRbeta library with unique molecular identifiers. TCRdb ran MiXCR on the PCR reads and lists one entry per CDR3 protein. The data show 150,000 to 200,000 distinct CDR3 sequences, 5% to 6.5% seen once. Sequencing used PBMCs, obtained before TCRalphabeta/CD19-depleted stem cell transplant. The receptor source for this set is a girl under three years old with combined immunodeficiency, due to receive a stem cell transplant.

The chain is built from TRBV20-1 and TRBJ2-1, with 8 nucleotides matching TRBD2. Trimming cost V 3 bases and J 0 bases; bases outside gene matches: 1. The germline CDR1 and CDR2 sequences are DFQATT and SNEGSKA (reference sequence). The CDR3 covers 14 residues. DNA for the CDR3: TGCAGTGCTAGCGGGACTAGCTCCTACAATGAGCAGTTCTTC. It translates to CSASGTSSYNEQFF.

In its sample, this clonotype was seen many times. The chain is built from TRBV30 and TRBJ2-1; D is perhaps TRBD2 (5 bases). The CDR3 totals 11 residues. CDR1 GTSNPN and CDR2 SVGIG come from the germline V gene (reference sequence). Trimming took 3 bases from V and 10 from J, leaving 10 bases between them. The CDR3: CAWSHGGEQFF. CDR3 bases: TGTGCCTGGAGCCATGGCGGGGAGCAGTTCTTC.

This clonotype was counted at least ten times. The chain has TRBV27 and TRBJ2-4; 9 nucleotides align to TRBD2. V dropped 5 bases and J dropped 0; count of bases not matched to a gene: 5. This CDR3 spans 16 amino acids. From germline, CDR1 is MNHEY and CDR2 SMNVEV (reference sequence). Here the CDR3 reads CASSILAGLAKNIQYF. The CDR3 bases are TGTGCCAGCAGTATACTAGCGGGTTTAGCCAAAAACATTCAGTACTTC.

This clonotype has ten or more counts. This rearrangement joins TRBV3-1 to TRBJ1-1; D possibly corresponds to TRBD1 (5 bases). CDR3 size: 14 residues. Between the trimmed V and J ends, which lost 4 bases and 0 bases, there was a span of 9 bases. Germline V lookup: CDR1 LGHDT, CDR2 YNNKEL (reference sequence). The CDR3 reads CASSPGRLNTEAFF. CDR3 in DNA: TGTGCCAGCAGCCCGGGACGGCTGAACACTGAAGCTTTCTTT.

The chain links TRBV5-1 to TRBJ2-5, with D possibly TRBD1 on 6 matching bases. This CDR3 is built from 13 residues. CDR1 and CDR2 from the germline V gene are SGHRS and YFSETQ. V lost 4 bases and J lost 5, with 12 bases in between. In DNA form, the CDR3 reads TGCGCCAGCAGCCAGGGGTCTGAGGAGACCCAGTACTTC. It codes for CASSQGSEETQYF. Full variable domain (remainder filled in from reference TRBV5-1 and TRBJ2-5): KAGVTQTPRYLIKTRGQQVTLSCSPISGHRSVSWYQQTPGQGLQFLFEYFSETQRNKGNFPGRFSGRQFSNSRSEMNVSTLELGDSALYLCASSQGSEETQYFGPGTRLLVL.

This clonotype was observed many times. V is TRBV5-1 and J is TRBJ2-3; tentatively, D is TRBD1 (5 bases). The CDR3 spans 15 residues. V was shortened by 0 bases and J by 3 bases, with 11 bases between the two germline ends. Germline CDR1 and CDR2: SGHRS and YFSETQ. CDR3 region: CASSLVWGETDTQYF. The CDR3 DNA follows: TGCGCCAGCAGCTTGGTTTGGGGCGAGACAGATACGCAGTATTTT. The variable domain in full, with the rest retrieved from reference TRBV5-1 and TRBJ2-3, is KAGVTQTPRYLIKTRGQQVTLSCSPISGHRSVSWYQQTPGQGLQFLFEYFSETQRNKGNFPGRFSGRQFSNSRSEMNVSTLELGDSALYLCASSLVWGETDTQYFGPGTRLTVL.

The sample holds many counts of this clonotype. This chain uses TRBV12-3 or TRBV12-4 with TRBJ2-1, with 7 bases identical to TRBD1. The CDR3 totals 15 residues. V shed 7 bases, J shed 3 bases, and the junction held 9 bases outside the gene matches. CDR3 in DNA: TGTGCCAGCACTTCATGGGGACAGTACTACAATGAGCAGTTCTTC. The encoded protein is CASTSWGQYYNEQFF.

This clonotype was picked up many times. The chain employs TRBV29-1 and TRBJ2-3; D is unresolved. V shed 0 bases and J shed 4 bases, with 14 bases lying between them. Looked up from germline, CDR1 is SQVTM and CDR2 is ANQGSEA. This CDR3 contains 15 residues. The CDR3 loop reads CSVEDGMALADTQYF. The CDR3 DNA reads TGCAGCGTTGAAGATGGTATGGCTCTTGCAGATACGCAGTATTTT.

Regarding this clonotype: A much larger clone sits a single nucleotide away, making a read error possible. The CDR3 DNA follows: TGTGCCACCAGCAGAGCGGGAGAAATACCCTGGGAGCTGTTTTTT. Translated, it gives CATSRAGEIPWELFF. This rearrangement joins TRBV15 to TRBJ2-2, with D perhaps TRBD2 (6 bases). Germline CDR1 reads LNHNV; CDR2 reads YYDKDF (reference sequence). The CDR3 is 15 amino acids. V was pared by 1 base and J by 9 bases, with 15 bases between.

This clonotype was detected many times. The genes are TRBV7-6 and TRBJ2-7, with D maybe TRBD1 (6 bases). Germline V gives CDR1 SGHVS, CDR2 FNYEAQ. V lost 3 bases and J lost 6, with 27 bases in between. CDR3 size: 18 residues. CDR3 in amino acids: CASSFEGVVASPSPEQYF. For the CDR3, the DNA is TGTGCCAGCAGCTTCGAGGGGGTGGTAGCGTCCCCTTCCCCCGAGCAGTACTTC.

This clonotype has a count of ten or more. This rearrangement joins TRBV27 to TRBJ2-1, with TRBD2 identical over 7 bases. V lost 0 bases to trimming and J lost 0 bases; unmatched junction nucleotides: 2. Germline V gene data show CDR1 as MNHEY and CDR2 as SMNVEV (reference sequence). The CDR3 spans 16 residues. For the CDR3, the DNA is TGTGCCAGCAGTTTATCTGGCGGGAGCTCCTACAATGAGCAGTTCTTC. This encodes CASSLSGGSSYNEQFF.

This clonotype was counted between two and nine times. J is TRBJ2-7 and V is TRBV4-1; D is perhaps TRBD1 or TRBD2 (5 bases each). Germline values: CDR1 MGHRA, CDR2 YSYEKL. The V and J ends lost 3 bases and 7 bases respectively, with 19 bases between them. The CDR3 runs to 15 residues. The chain's CDR3 is CASSHYPEGTVEQYF. The CDR3 DNA reads TGCGCCAGCAGCCACTACCCTGAAGGGACGGTTGAGCAGTACTTC.

The gene calls are TRBV29-1 and TRBJ2-5; 9 nucleotides match TRBD2. Germline V lookup: CDR1 SQVTM, CDR2 ANQGSEA. V gave up 4 bases and J gave up 5 bases; unmatched junction bases: 8. The CDR3 is 14 amino acids. In DNA form, the CDR3 reads TGCAGCGTTGGCCGCGGACTAGCGAGGGAGACCCAGTACTTC. This codes for CSVGRGLARETQYF.

This clonotype appeared many times. The CDR3 nucleotides read TGTGCCAGCAGTGGGTCCAAAAGCCGACCGACATTATATAATTTTATCTACGAGCAGTACTTC. It specifies CASSGSKSRPTLYNFIYEQYF. The rearrangement links TRBV2 to TRBJ2-7; D ambiguous. Trimming removed 4 bases from V and 3 bases from J, with 34 bases in between. Germline loops: CDR1 SNHLY, CDR2 FYNNEI. The CDR3 loop spans 21 amino acids. The full variable domain, in which reference TRBV2 and TRBJ2-7 provide the parts outside the CDR3, is EPEVTQTPSHQVTQMGQEVILRCVPISNHLYFYWYRQILGQKVEFLVSFYNNEISEKSEIFDDQFSVERPDGSNFTLKIRSTKLEDSAMYFCASSGSKSRPTLYNFIYEQYFGPGTRLTVT.

This clonotype has a count of ten or more. The gene calls are TRBV24-1 and TRBJ2-1; TRBD1 matches at 7 bases. Per the germline V gene, CDR1 is KGHDR and CDR2 is SFDVKD. The CDR3 is 14 amino acids. The V segment lost 0 bases and the J segment 8 bases; nucleotides outside the gene matches: 3. The CDR3 coding sequence is TGTGCCACCAGTGATTTGGGTACAGGGGATGAGCAGTTCTTC. It yields the protein CATSDLGTGDEQFF.

The chain recombines TRBV7-9 with TRBJ2-4; no firm D call. V lost 8 bases and J lost 4, with 18 bases in between. CDR3 length: 15 residues. The germline gives CDR1 SEHNR, CDR2 FQNEAQ (reference sequence). As DNA, the CDR3 is TGTGCCAGCCCCCTCCCCCTACACCCTAAAAACATTCAGTACTTC. It codes for CASPLPLHPKNIQYF.

This clonotype was recorded at least ten times. The chain couples TRBV11-2 to TRBJ2-3, with 8 bases fitting TRBD1. The CDR3 extends over 16 amino acids. Losses at the gene ends were 1 base for V and 2 bases for J; bases not matched to a gene: 5. Germline V lookup: CDR1 SGHAT, CDR2 FQNNGV. In DNA form, the CDR3 reads TGTGCCAGCAGCTTAGGGGACAGGCTCTTCACAGATACGCAGTATTTT. It translates to CASSLGDRLFTDTQYF.

This clonotype has at least ten counts. The chain carries TRBV28 and TRBJ2-5; TRBD2 agrees at 13 bases. In germline, CDR1 is MDHEN, CDR2 SYDVKM. The CDR3 runs to 19 residues. The V segment lost 3 bases and the J segment 1 base; nucleotides outside the gene matches: 11. CDR3 residues: CASSFRRTSGGRRQETQYF. The CDR3 nucleotides read TGTGCCAGCAGTTTCCGCCGGACTAGCGGGGGTAGACGCCAAGAGACCCAGTACTTC.

This clonotype occurred a few times. The CDR3 reads CASSSSAGGIYNEQFF. DNA of the CDR3: TGTGCCAGCAGCTCCTCCGCGGGGGGCATTTACAATGAGCAGTTCTTC. This chain joins TRBV7-3 and TRBJ2-1; 8 bases are shared with TRBD2. Unmatched junction bases numbered 9, after V lost 4 bases and J lost 4 bases. From germline, CDR1 is SGHTA and CDR2 FQGTGA. The CDR3 contains 16 residues.

This clonotype was found many times. The chain has TRBV7-8 and TRBJ2-7; TRBD1 matches at 8 bases. This CDR3 is 15 amino acids long. V was pared by 1 base and J by 3 bases, with 5 bases of the junction left unmatched. Germline CDR1 is SGHVS and CDR2 is FQNEAQ. The CDR3: CASSLGGQGNYEQYF. The CDR3 nucleotides read TGTGCCAGCAGCTTAGGTGGACAGGGAAACTACGAGCAGTACTTC.

Ten or more counts support this clonotype. V usage is TRBV29-1 and J usage is TRBJ2-7, with 12 bases that match TRBD2. CDR3 length: 14 residues. Trimming cost V 2 bases and J 3 bases; bases outside gene matches: 2. Per the germline V gene, CDR1 is SQVTM and CDR2 is ANQGSEA. The CDR3 DNA reads TGCAGCGTTGAAACGACTAGCGGGAGCTACGAGCAGTACTTC. This gives the protein CSVETTSGSYEQYF.

This clonotype was counted ten times or more. The chain carries TRBV7-3 and TRBJ2-1, with 11 bases matching TRBD2. In germline, CDR1 is SGHTA, CDR2 FQGTGA. The CDR3 loop spans 18 amino acids. With 2 bases clipped from V and 9 bases from J, the junction kept 15 bases outside the gene matches. CDR3 in amino acids: CASSLQRISGGEKVEQFF. DNA of the CDR3: TGTGCCAGCAGCTTACAGAGGATTAGCGGGGGGGAGAAGGTTGAGCAGTTCTTC.

This clonotype has ten or more counts. The chain uses TRBV4-3 and TRBJ2-7; D gene ambiguous. Trimming removed 0 bases at V and 0 bases at J, with 6 bases between. Germline V gene sequence: CDR1 LGHNA, CDR2 YSLEER. The CDR3 length is 14 residues. CDR3 in DNA: TGCGCCAGCAGCCAAGACTCGAGCTCCTACGAGCAGTACTTC. Its protein is CASSQDSSSYEQYF.